Presented here are 26 T cell receptor beta chains from one specimen sequenced in a study of T cells in Graves' hyperthyroidism and ophthalmopathy. RNA transcripts yielded amplified TCR beta CDR3 regions. First-round RT-PCR with HTBI primers amplified the TCR CDR3 region. TCRdb recomputed calls from the multiplex PCR reads with MiXCR, one row per CDR3 protein. The sample holds around 420,000 distinct CDR3 sequences, approximately 15% seen once. What was sequenced was blood. The receptors derive from a woman between 18 and 30 years old with Graves' hyperthyroidism.

This clonotype has ten or more counts. The CDR3 DNA follows: TGTGCAACCTTTTTCGGACGCCACACTACTGAAGCTTTCTTT. This translates into CATFFGRHTTEAFF. The chain links TRBV6-1 to TRBJ1-1; D not certain. CDR1 is MNHNS and CDR2 is SASEGT in the germline V gene. This CDR3 comprises 14 residues.

There are a few counts of this clonotype. This chain joins TRBV5-5 and TRBJ2-7; the D gene is possibly TRBD2 (6 bases). From germline, CDR1 is SGHKS and CDR2 YYEKEE (reference sequence). CDR3 length: 14 residues. With 4 bases removed from V and 3 bases from J, the gap between germline ends came to 14 bases. The CDR3 region is CASSKARGGYEQYF. In DNA, the CDR3 is TGTGCCAGCAGCAAGGCCCGGGGAGGCTACGAGCAGTACTTC.

Many counts were recorded for this clonotype. The CDR3: CASSLNVDRTEAFF. The CDR3 nucleotides read TGTGCCAGCAGCTTAAACGTGGATCGGACTGAAGCTTTCTTT. The rearrangement uses TRBV13 and TRBJ1-1; D is uncertain. Looked up from germline, CDR1 is PRHDT and CDR2 is FYEKMQ (reference sequence). Trimming cost V 2 bases and J 5 bases, with 12 bases left between them. This CDR3 comprises 14 residues.

This clonotype was seen repeatedly, ten times or more. This chain joins TRBV28 and TRBJ2-1; D is unclear. Germline assignment: CDR1 MDHEN and CDR2 SYDVKM. There are 15 residues in the CDR3. Between the trimmed V and J ends, which lost 7 bases and 2 bases, there was a span of 15 bases. CDR3 residues: CASKRDQKPYNEQFF. The CDR3 DNA is TGTGCCAGCAAACGTGACCAGAAGCCCTACAATGAGCAGTTCTTC.

This clonotype has a single count. A much larger clonotype is one base distant, so this may be a read error. This chain joins TRBV20-1 and TRBJ2-7, with 8 bases lining up with TRBD1. The CDR3 spans 12 residues. CDR1 DFQATT and CDR2 SNEGSKA come from the germline V gene (reference sequence). V was pared by 8 bases and J by 6 bases, with 9 bases of the junction left unmatched. This CDR3 is CSPSRGRREQYF. For the CDR3, the DNA is TGCAGTCCTTCCAGGGGGCGCCGCGAGCAGTACTTC.

This clonotype was recorded many times. V usage is TRBV3-1 and J usage is TRBJ1-4; D uncertain. CDR1 is LGHDT and CDR2 is YNNKEL in the germline V gene (reference sequence). V lost 2 bases and J lost 0, with 10 bases in between. The CDR3 is 16 amino acids. CDR3 sequence: CASSQIVVATNEKLFF. The CDR3 DNA reads as TGTGCCAGCAGCCAAATCGTCGTTGCAACTAATGAAAAACTGTTTTTT.

In this sample, this clonotype turned up a few times. The chain employs TRBV5-4 and TRBJ2-7; D is unresolved. CDR1 is SGHNT and CDR2 is YYREEE in the germline V gene (reference sequence). The CDR3 is made up of 11 amino acids. Trimming pared 4 bases from V and 7 bases from J, leaving 9 bases between. For the CDR3, the DNA is TGTGCCAGCAGCACTGAAGGGGAGCAGTACTTC. This codes for CASSTEGEQYF.

V and J are TRBV20-1 and TRBJ2-7; D may correspond to TRBD1 or TRBD2 (5 bases each). CDR1 is DFQATT, CDR2 SNEGSKA, per germline (reference sequence). Deletions cut 5 bases from V and 2 bases from J, with 10 bases between. This CDR3 has 12 residues. As DNA, the CDR3 is TGCAGTGCTTCCCGGGACCCCTACGAGCAGTACTTC. It translates to CSASRDPYEQYF.

This clonotype was detected only once. The V and J genes are TRBV10-3 and TRBJ1-1; TRBD1 might be the D (5 bases). The CDR3 sequence is 13 residues long. From germline, CDR1 is ENHRY and CDR2 SYGVKD. The ends were cut back, 5 bases at V and 5 bases at J, with 12 bases in the middle. CDR3 nucleotides: TGTGCCATCAGTTTGGGGGTAAGAACTGAAGCTTTCTTT. As protein: CAISLGVRTEAFF.

This clonotype was seen many times. CDR3 amino acids: CASSARDRNTEAFF. For the CDR3, the DNA is TGTGCCAGCAGTGCTAGGGACCGCAACACTGAAGCTTTCTTT. The V call is TRBV25-1, the J call TRBJ1-1, with D perhaps matching TRBD1 (5 bases). Germline V gives CDR1 MGHDK, CDR2 SYGVNS. Between the trimmed V and J ends, which lost 4 bases and 2 bases, there was a span of 11 bases. The CDR3 extends over 14 amino acids.

With respect to this clonotype: A much larger clone sits a single nucleotide away, making a read error possible. J is TRBJ2-5 and V is TRBV9; perhaps D is TRBD1 or TRBD2 (5 bases each). Germline V CDR1 and CDR2: SGDLS, YYNGEE. Deletions cut 3 bases from V and 5 bases from J, with 17 bases between. There are 15 residues in the CDR3. The CDR3 sequence: CASSDWDGGRETQYF. In DNA, the CDR3 is TGTGCCAGCAGCGACTGGGACGGCGGAAGGGAGACCCAGTACTTC.

This chain connects TRBV20-1 to TRBJ2-1; TRBD2 aligns across 9 bases. V trimming: 1 base; J trimming: 7 bases; junction bases outside the gene matches: 14. The germline V gene encodes CDR1 DFQATT and CDR2 SNEGSKA (reference sequence). The CDR3 spans 17 residues. The CDR3 DNA is TGCAGTGCTAGAGTTGATATAGCGGGAGACTTAAGGAATGAGCAGTTCTTC. It specifies CSARVDIAGDLRNEQFF.

Ten or more counts support this clonotype. The chain couples TRBV28 to TRBJ2-1, with no clear D. This CDR3 is built from 17 residues. V was clipped by 4 bases and J by 9 bases, with 25 bases between them. Per germline, CDR1 MDHEN and CDR2 SYDVKM. CDR3 amino acids: CASSSTLTAGLGTEQFF. CDR3 coding DNA: TGTGCCAGCAGTTCGACCTTGACCGCTGGATTGGGTACTGAGCAGTTCTTC. Full variable domain (outside the CDR3, taken from reference TRBV28 and TRBJ2-1): DVKVTQSSRYLVKRTGEKVFLECVQDMDHENMFWYRQDPGLGLRLIYFSYDVKMKEKGDIPEGYSVSREKKERFSLILESASTNQTSMYLCASSSTLTAGLGTEQFFGPGTRLTVL.

In its sample, this clonotype was seen many times. V is TRBV6-2 or TRBV6-3 and J is TRBJ2-5; D is ambiguous. The V end was cut by 4 bases, the J end by 2 bases, with 5 bases between. The CDR3 sequence is 12 residues long. Per the germline V gene, CDR1 is MNHEY and CDR2 is SVGEGT. CDR3 amino acids: CASSLWQETQYF. In nucleotides, the CDR3 is TGTGCCAGCAGTTTGTGGCAAGAGACCCAGTACTTC.

The J gene is TRBJ2-7, the V gene TRBV20-1, with TRBD2 matching over 9 bases. V was clipped by 1 base and J by 7 bases; unmatched bases: 14. The CDR3 covers 16 residues. CDR1 and CDR2 from the germline V gene are DFQATT and SNEGSKA (reference sequence). The CDR3 DNA reads TGCAGTGCTAGAGCCCTGGTGAGCGGGAGGTCCGGTGAGCAGTACTTC. It codes for CSARALVSGRSGEQYF.

The chain is built from TRBV9 and TRBJ2-1; D possibly corresponds to TRBD2 (7 bases). The CDR3 contains 16 residues. Germline values: CDR1 SGDLS, CDR2 YYNGEE. V lost 0 bases to trimming and J lost 7 bases, with 17 bases between them. The CDR3 coding sequence is TGTGCCAGCAGCGTAGTGGGGGGGGCGGGGATAAATGAGCAGTTCTTC. Residues: CASSVVGGAGINEQFF.

This clonotype was seen ten or more times. This chain uses TRBV30 with TRBJ2-5, with D possibly matching TRBD2 (6 bases). In germline, CDR1 is GTSNPN, CDR2 SVGIG (reference sequence). The CDR3 spans 15 residues. Trimming took off 4 bases at V and 0 bases at J, with 15 bases between the two ends. This CDR3 is CAWMGGRRNQETQYF. The CDR3 DNA reads TGTGCCTGGATGGGAGGACGGCGTAACCAAGAGACCCAGTACTTC.

Regarding this clonotype: A much larger clone lies one base from this, so it may be a read error. The chain couples TRBV11-2 to TRBJ1-3, with 9 nucleotides matching TRBD1. Germline lookup yields CDR1 SGHAT and CDR2 FQNNGV. This CDR3 is built from 17 residues. Trimming removed 5 bases from V and 3 bases from J; junction bases left unmatched: 11. In DNA form, the CDR3 reads TGTGCCAGCAGCGATGGACAGGGGACGACTAATGGAAACACCATATATTTT. Protein sequence: CASSDGQGTTNGNTIYF.

The sample holds many counts of this clonotype. The chain recombines TRBV27 with TRBJ2-3; D ambiguous. This CDR3 is 14 amino acids long. V was shortened by 10 bases and J by 6 bases, with 20 bases between the two germline ends. Germline values: CDR1 MNHEY, CDR2 SMNVEV (reference sequence). This CDR3 is CATSGLSVWDTQYF. CDR3 nucleotide sequence: TGTGCCACCTCTGGGCTTTCCGTATGGGATACGCAGTATTTT.

The chain is built from TRBV10-3 and TRBJ2-7; TRBD1 agrees at 10 bases. The germline gives CDR1 ENHRY, CDR2 SYGVKD. Trimming cost V 6 bases and J 3 bases; bases outside gene matches: 8. This CDR3 spans 15 amino acids. CDR3 DNA: TGTGCCATCAGAGGGGACAGGGGTAGAAGCTACGAGCAGTACTTC. This sequence encodes CAIRGDRGRSYEQYF.

This clonotype was seen ten or more times. The rearrangement uses TRBV28 and TRBJ1-1; no reliable D call. Germline lookup yields CDR1 MDHEN and CDR2 SYDVKM. V lost 6 bases to trimming and J lost 5 bases, with 13 bases between them. The CDR3 has 13 residues. The CDR3 sequence is CASRSSGETEAFF. The CDR3 DNA follows: TGTGCCAGCAGGAGTTCGGGAGAGACTGAAGCTTTCTTT. Using reference TRBV28 and TRBJ1-1 for the parts outside the CDR3, the full variable domain is DVKVTQSSRYLVKRTGEKVFLECVQDMDHENMFWYRQDPGLGLRLIYFSYDVKMKEKGDIPEGYSVSREKKERFSLILESASTNQTSMYLCASRSSGETEAFFGQGTRLTVV.

This clonotype was seen a handful of times. V and J are TRBV9 and TRBJ2-7; TRBD1 or TRBD2 may be the D gene (5 bases each). The CDR3 runs 14 residues. The V end lost 0 bases, the J end lost 2 bases, and 9 bases lay between the germline ends. Germline V gene lookup returns CDR1 SGDLS and CDR2 YYNGEE. The CDR3 sequence is CASSVGWGTYEQYF. CDR3 DNA: TGTGCCAGCAGCGTAGGGTGGGGGACCTACGAGCAGTACTTC.

This clonotype occurred many times. The CDR3 spells CASSFYRGRVDTQYF. The CDR3 region has the DNA TGTGCCAGCAGTTTTTATCGGGGAAGAGTAGATACGCAGTATTTT. The gene calls are TRBV28 and TRBJ2-3; perhaps TRBD2 as D (5 bases). V lost 3 bases and J lost 5, with 15 bases in between. This CDR3 has 15 residues. Germline loops: CDR1 MDHEN, CDR2 SYDVKM.

In its sample, this clonotype was seen many times. This rearrangement joins TRBV9 to TRBJ2-1; 8 positions agree with TRBD2. J was trimmed by 7 bases and V by 5 bases; bases with no gene match: 11. Germline V lookup: CDR1 SGDLS, CDR2 YYNGEE. The CDR3 sequence is 15 residues long. The CDR3 protein is CASSTSGSSRNEQFF. The CDR3 DNA reads as TGTGCCAGCAGTACCAGCGGGAGTTCTCGAAATGAGCAGTTCTTC. Full variable domain (missing parts from reference TRBV9 and TRBJ2-1): DSGVTQTPKHLITATGQRVTLRCSPRSGDLSVYWYQQSLDQGLQFLIQYYNGEERAKGNILERFSAQQFPDLHSELNLSSLELGDSALYFCASSTSGSSRNEQFFGPGTRLTVL.

This chain connects TRBV2 to TRBJ2-1; 10 bases agree with TRBD1. The CDR3 runs to 15 residues. J was trimmed by 3 bases and V by 7 bases; bases with no gene match: 6. Germline-derived CDR1 and CDR2 are SNHLY and FYNNEI. The CDR3 nucleotides read TGTGCCAGCATATCGGACAGGGGGGACTACAATGAGCAGTTCTTC. Translated, it gives CASISDRGDYNEQFF.

This clonotype was seen repeatedly, ten times or more. The genes are TRBV20-1 and TRBJ2-7; unclear D gene. CDR3 length equals 12 residues. V shed 4 bases and J shed 0 bases, with 7 bases lying between them. The V gene's germline CDR1 is DFQATT and CDR2 SNEGSKA (reference sequence). The CDR3 sequence: CSAITLSYEQYF. The CDR3 DNA follows: TGCAGTGCTATTACCCTCTCCTACGAGCAGTACTTC.